The rows below give T cell receptor beta chains drawn from one sample of a study of glioma-infiltrating T cells after dendritic cell vaccination. Some clones are missing from TCRdb's copy, which holds only in-frame ones; the method was immunoSEQ multiplex PCR. Of about 73,000 clones detected, over 75% appear once; the ten largest clones hold around 2.3%. The starting material was blood, obtained before dendritic cell vaccination. These TCRs come from a human donor with glioblastoma. CDR3s include the opening cysteine and the closing phenylalanine or tryptophan. Each record gives: D gene, J gene, V gene, clone size, CDR3 protein, CDR3 DNA. A D gene is named only where the DNA matches it firmly. Clone size is stated in some rows and not others, as once, few, many or a class when expanded.

d_call: TRBD2
j_call: TRBJ2-3
v_call: TRBV5-1
clone_size: NA
cdr3_aa: CASSLDLAGWPGTDTQYF
cdr3_nt: TGCGCCAGCAGCTTGGATCTAGCGGGGTGGCCCGGCACAGATACGCAGTATTTT

d_call: TRBD1
j_call: TRBJ1-4
v_call: TRBV5-5
clone_size: NA
cdr3_aa: CASSFHPGQGNEKLFF
cdr3_nt: TGTGCCAGCAGCTTTCATCCAGGACAGGGGAATGAAAAACTGTTTTTT

d_call: NA
j_call: TRBJ2-2
v_call: TRBV5-1
clone_size: NA
cdr3_aa: CASSLDSRNTGELFF
cdr3_nt: TGCGCCAGCAGCTTGGACAGCCGGAACACCGGGGAGCTGTTTTTT

d_call: NA
j_call: TRBJ1-5
v_call: TRBV6-5
clone_size: NA
cdr3_aa: CASSAGGQPQHF
cdr3_nt: TGTGCCAGCAGTGCCGGGGGTCAGCCCCAGCATTTT

d_call: NA
j_call: TRBJ1-2
v_call: TRBV5-1
clone_size: NA
cdr3_aa: CASSPGFRTAHYGYTF
cdr3_nt: TGCGCCAGCAGCCCTGGATTCAGGACTGCTCACTATGGCTACACCTTC

d_call: TRBD1
j_call: TRBJ1-2
v_call: TRBV19
clone_size: NA
cdr3_aa: CASSSWDRTNYGYTF
cdr3_nt: TGTGCCAGTAGTTCTTGGGACAGGACCAACTATGGCTACACCTTC

d_call: TRBD1
j_call: TRBJ1-2
v_call: TRBV18
clone_size: NA
cdr3_aa: CASSPPGQGAFGYTF
cdr3_nt: TGTGCCAGCTCACCTCCCGGACAGGGAGCGTTTGGCTACACCTTC

d_call: NA
j_call: TRBJ1-5
v_call: TRBV30
clone_size: once
cdr3_aa: CAFGGGDPNQPQHF
cdr3_nt: TGTGCCTTCGGAGGAGGGGACCCGAATCAGCCCCAGCATTTT

d_call: TRBD1
j_call: TRBJ2-2
v_call: TRBV5-1
clone_size: NA
cdr3_aa: CASSPSPGQVGPGELFF
cdr3_nt: TGCGCCAGCAGCCCATCACCGGGACAGGTCGGTCCCGGGGAGCTGTTTTTT

d_call: TRBD1
j_call: TRBJ1-5
v_call: TRBV6-1
clone_size: NA
cdr3_aa: CAGGAGGSVQPQHF
cdr3_nt: TGTGCCGGAGGGGCAGGGGGCTCGGTTCAGCCCCAGCATTTT

d_call: NA
j_call: TRBJ1-5
v_call: TRBV18
clone_size: NA
cdr3_aa: CASSPGGANQPQHF
cdr3_nt: TGTGCCAGCTCACCCGGGGGGGCCAATCAGCCCCAGCATTTT

d_call: TRBD2
j_call: TRBJ2-5
v_call: TRBV6-1
clone_size: NA
cdr3_aa: CASSISGGETQYF
cdr3_nt: TGTGCCAGCAGTATAAGCGGGGGGGAGACCCAGTACTTC

d_call: TRBD1
j_call: TRBJ2-3
v_call: TRBV19
clone_size: NA
cdr3_aa: CASSGTAVFTDTQYF
cdr3_nt: TGTGCCAGTAGTGGGACAGCCGTATTCACAGATACGCAGTATTTT

d_call: TRBD1
j_call: TRBJ1-5
v_call: TRBV6-6
clone_size: NA
cdr3_aa: CASSNPGQGGNQPQHF
cdr3_nt: TGTGCCAGCAGTAACCCCGGACAGGGAGGCAATCAGCCCCAGCATTTT

d_call: NA
j_call: TRBJ2-3
v_call: TRBV9
clone_size: NA
cdr3_aa: CASSPPGFTDTQYF
cdr3_nt: TGTGCCAGCAGCCCCCCAGGATTCACAGATACGCAGTATTTT

d_call: TRBD2
j_call: TRBJ2-3
v_call: TRBV5-1
clone_size: NA
cdr3_aa: CASSYSGRSLTDTQYF
cdr3_nt: TGCGCCAGCAGCTATAGCGGGAGATCCCTCACAGATACGCAGTATTTT

d_call: NA
j_call: TRBJ2-5
v_call: TRBV27
clone_size: NA
cdr3_aa: CASSPGQLRETQYF
cdr3_nt: TGTGCCAGCAGCCCAGGGCAGCTGAGGGAGACCCAGTACTTC

d_call: NA
j_call: TRBJ2-5
v_call: TRBV5-1
clone_size: NA
cdr3_aa: CASSFFQETQYF
cdr3_nt: TGCGCCAGCAGCTTCTTTCAAGAGACCCAGTACTTC

d_call: NA
j_call: TRBJ2-3
v_call: TRBV21-1
clone_size: NA
cdr3_aa: CASSKPISREIPDTQYF
cdr3_nt: TGTGCCAGCAGCAAACCCATTAGTCGGGAAATCCCAGATACGCAGTATTTT

d_call: TRBD1
j_call: TRBJ1-3
v_call: TRBV30
clone_size: NA
cdr3_aa: CAWSTPWGRGLINTIYF
cdr3_nt: TGTGCCTGGAGTACTCCTTGGGGCAGGGGGCTGATTAACACCATATATTTT

d_call: NA
j_call: TRBJ2-3
v_call: TRBV5-1
clone_size: NA
cdr3_aa: CASSPRESLTNTQYF
cdr3_nt: TGCGCCAGCAGCCCCCGGGAGTCCCTCACGAATACGCAGTATTTT

d_call: NA
j_call: TRBJ1-1
v_call: TRBV5-1
clone_size: NA
cdr3_aa: CASSPVGGNTEAFF
cdr3_nt: TGCGCCAGCAGCCCCGTAGGGGGGAACACTGAAGCTTTCTTT

d_call: TRBD1
j_call: TRBJ1-4
v_call: TRBV29-1
clone_size: NA
cdr3_aa: CSGTGTNEKLFF
cdr3_nt: TGCAGCGGGACAGGGACGAATGAAAAACTGTTTTTT

d_call: TRBD1
j_call: TRBJ1-1
v_call: TRBV6-1
clone_size: NA
cdr3_aa: CASSDWTGGHTEAFF
cdr3_nt: TGTGCCAGCAGTGATTGGACAGGGGGCCACACTGAAGCTTTCTTT

d_call: NA
j_call: TRBJ1-2
v_call: TRBV11-1
clone_size: NA
cdr3_aa: CASSLAPGGGDGYTF
cdr3_nt: TGTGCCAGCAGCTTAGCGCCGGGCGGGGGCGATGGCTACACCTTC

d_call: TRBD1
j_call: TRBJ1-2
v_call: TRBV5-1
clone_size: NA
cdr3_aa: CASNSGGTGYTF
cdr3_nt: TGCGCCAGCAACTCAGGGGGCACTGGCTACACCTTC

d_call: NA
j_call: TRBJ1-5
v_call: TRBV10-3
clone_size: NA
cdr3_aa: CAISEGLQLDQPQHF
cdr3_nt: TGTGCCATCAGTGAGGGCCTACAGCTCGATCAGCCCCAGCATTTT

d_call: TRBD1
j_call: TRBJ2-3
v_call: TRBV7-6
clone_size: NA
cdr3_aa: CASSSGQGTDTQYF
cdr3_nt: TGTGCCAGCAGCTCGGGACAGGGCACAGATACGCAGTATTTT